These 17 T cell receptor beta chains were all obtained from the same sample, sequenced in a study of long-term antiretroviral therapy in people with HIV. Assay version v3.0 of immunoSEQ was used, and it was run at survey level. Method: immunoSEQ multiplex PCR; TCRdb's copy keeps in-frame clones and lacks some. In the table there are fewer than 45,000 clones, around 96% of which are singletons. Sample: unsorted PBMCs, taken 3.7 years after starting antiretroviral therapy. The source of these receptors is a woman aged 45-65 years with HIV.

Here the CDR3 reads CASGSSDSIYEQYF. The CDR3 DNA is TGTGCTAGTGGTTCATCGGACTCTATCTACGAGCAGTACTTC. This chain connects TRBV12-5 to TRBJ2-7; possible D gene TRBD2, 5 bases. The germline CDR1 and CDR2 sequences are LGHNT and FRNRAP. This CDR3 is 14 amino acids long. Trimming stripped 4 bases from V and 3 bases from J, with 13 bases between.

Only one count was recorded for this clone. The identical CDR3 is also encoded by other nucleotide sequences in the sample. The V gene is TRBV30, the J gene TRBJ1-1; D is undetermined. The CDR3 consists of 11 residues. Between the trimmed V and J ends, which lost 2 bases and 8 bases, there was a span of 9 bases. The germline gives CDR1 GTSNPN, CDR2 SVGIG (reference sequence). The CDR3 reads CAWSIGGEAFF. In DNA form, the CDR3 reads TGTGCCTGGAGTATCGGCGGGGAAGCTTTCTTT.

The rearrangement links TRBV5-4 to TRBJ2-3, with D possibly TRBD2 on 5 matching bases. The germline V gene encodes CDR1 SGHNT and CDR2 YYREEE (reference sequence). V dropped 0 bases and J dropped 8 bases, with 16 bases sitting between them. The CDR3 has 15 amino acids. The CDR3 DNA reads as TGTGCCAGCAGCTTGGGACAAGGTCAGAGGGTTACGCAGTATTTT. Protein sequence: CASSLGQGQRVTQYF.

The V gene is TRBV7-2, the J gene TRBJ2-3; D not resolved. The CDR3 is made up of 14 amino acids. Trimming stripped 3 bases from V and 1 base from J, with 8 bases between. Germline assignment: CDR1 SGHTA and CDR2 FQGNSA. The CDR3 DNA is TGTGCCAGCAGCTTCGTACTGGGCACAGATACGCAGTATTTT. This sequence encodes CASSFVLGTDTQYF.

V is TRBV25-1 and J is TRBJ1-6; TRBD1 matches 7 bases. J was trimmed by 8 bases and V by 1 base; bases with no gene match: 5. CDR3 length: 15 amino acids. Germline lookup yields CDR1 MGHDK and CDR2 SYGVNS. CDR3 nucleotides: TGTGCCAGCAGTGAATTACAGGGGTGGGATTCACCCCTCCACTTT. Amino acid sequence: CASSELQGWDSPLHF.

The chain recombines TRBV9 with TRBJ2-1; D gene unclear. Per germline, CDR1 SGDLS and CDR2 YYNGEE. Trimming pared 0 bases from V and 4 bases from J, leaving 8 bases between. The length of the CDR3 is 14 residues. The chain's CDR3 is CASSVGDIYNEQFF. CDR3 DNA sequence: TGTGCCAGCAGCGTAGGAGACATATACAATGAGCAGTTCTTC.

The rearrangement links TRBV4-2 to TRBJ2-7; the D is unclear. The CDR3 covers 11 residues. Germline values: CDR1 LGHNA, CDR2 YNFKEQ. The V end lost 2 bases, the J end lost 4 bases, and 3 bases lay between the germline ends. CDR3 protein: CASSQRYEQYF. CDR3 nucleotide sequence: TGTGCCAGCAGCCAACGTTACGAGCAGTACTTC.

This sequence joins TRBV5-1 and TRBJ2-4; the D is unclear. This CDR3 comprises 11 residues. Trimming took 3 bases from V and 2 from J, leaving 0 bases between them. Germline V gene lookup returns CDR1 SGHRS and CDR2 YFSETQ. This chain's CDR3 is CASSSKNIQYF. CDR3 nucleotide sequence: TGCGCCAGCAGCTCCAAAAACATTCAGTACTTC.

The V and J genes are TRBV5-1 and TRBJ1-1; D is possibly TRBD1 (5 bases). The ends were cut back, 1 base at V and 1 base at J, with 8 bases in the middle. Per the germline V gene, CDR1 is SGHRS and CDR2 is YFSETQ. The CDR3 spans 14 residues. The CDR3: CASSLQQANTEAFF. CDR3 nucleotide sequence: TGCGCCAGCAGCTTGCAACAGGCGAACACTGAAGCTTTCTTT.

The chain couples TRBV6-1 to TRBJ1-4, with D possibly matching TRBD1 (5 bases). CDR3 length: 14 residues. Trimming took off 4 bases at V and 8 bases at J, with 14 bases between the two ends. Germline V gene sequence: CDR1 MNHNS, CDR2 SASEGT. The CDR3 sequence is CASSVRTPIEKLFF. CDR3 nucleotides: TGTGCCAGCAGTGTCAGGACACCGATCGAAAAACTGTTTTTT.

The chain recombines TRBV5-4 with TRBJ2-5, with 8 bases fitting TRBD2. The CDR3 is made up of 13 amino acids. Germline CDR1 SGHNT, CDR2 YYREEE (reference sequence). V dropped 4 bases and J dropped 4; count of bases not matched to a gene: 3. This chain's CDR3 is CASSRGGRETQYF. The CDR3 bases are TGTGCCAGCAGCCGGGGGGGGCGAGAGACCCAGTACTTC.

CDR3 sequence reads: CASSPGPSNTGELFF. The CDR3 DNA reads TGTGCCAGCAGCCCGGGCCCTTCAAACACCGGGGAGCTGTTTTTT. This chain connects TRBV9 to TRBJ2-2; D ambiguous. Germline V gene sequence: CDR1 SGDLS, CDR2 YYNGEE. This CDR3 spans 15 amino acids. Trimming took 4 bases from V and 2 from J, leaving 12 bases between them. The full variable domain, completed using reference TRBV9 and TRBJ2-2, is DSGVTQTPKHLITATGQRVTLRCSPRSGDLSVYWYQQSLDQGLQFLIQYYNGEERAKGNILERFSAQQFPDLHSELNLSSLELGDSALYFCASSPGPSNTGELFFGEGSRLTVL.

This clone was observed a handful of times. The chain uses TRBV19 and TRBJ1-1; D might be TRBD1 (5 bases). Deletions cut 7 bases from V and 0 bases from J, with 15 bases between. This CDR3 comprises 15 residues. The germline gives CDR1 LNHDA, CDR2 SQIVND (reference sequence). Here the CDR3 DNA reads TGTGCCAGTAATACTCCGGGACGGATGAACACTGAAGCTTTCTTT. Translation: CASNTPGRMNTEAFF.

CDR3 DNA: TGTGCCAGCAGTTACGACCCTGGGGGCAGCGAGCAGTACTTC. This translates into CASSYDPGGSEQYF. The rearrangement uses TRBV6-6 and TRBJ2-7, with D possibly being TRBD1 (6 bases). The CDR3 runs to 14 residues. V dropped 2 bases and J dropped 6 bases, with 14 bases sitting between them. Germline V lookup: CDR1 MNHNY, CDR2 SVGAGI (reference sequence).

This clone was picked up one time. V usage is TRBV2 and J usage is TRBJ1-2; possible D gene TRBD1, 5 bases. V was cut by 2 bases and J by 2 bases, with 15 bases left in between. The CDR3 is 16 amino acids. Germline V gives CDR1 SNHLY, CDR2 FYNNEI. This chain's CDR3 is CASSEFGQGANYGYTF. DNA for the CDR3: TGTGCCAGCAGTGAATTTGGACAAGGAGCAAACTATGGCTACACCTTC.

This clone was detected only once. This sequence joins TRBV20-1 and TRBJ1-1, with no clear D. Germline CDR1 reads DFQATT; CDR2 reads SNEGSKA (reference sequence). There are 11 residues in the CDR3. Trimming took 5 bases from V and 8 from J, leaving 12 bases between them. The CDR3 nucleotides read TGCAGTGCTCTTCGCGGGCCCGAAGCTTTCTTT. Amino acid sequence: CSALRGPEAFF.

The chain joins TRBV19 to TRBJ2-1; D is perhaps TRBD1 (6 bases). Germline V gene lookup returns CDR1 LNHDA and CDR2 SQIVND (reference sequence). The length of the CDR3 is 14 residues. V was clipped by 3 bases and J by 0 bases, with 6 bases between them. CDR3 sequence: CASSMTGSYNEQFF. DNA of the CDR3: TGTGCCAGTAGTATGACAGGCTCCTACAATGAGCAGTTCTTC.